This T cell receptor (beta chain) was sequenced for a study of OX40 agonist ivuxolimab in advanced cancers. About the study: An anti-OX40 (CD134) antibody with agonistic activity, ivuxolimab, was administered to patients. Three patients showed partial responses: one hepatocellular carcinoma and two cutaneous melanoma cases. Study-level results: In the expanded peripheral T cells, antigen specificity was never determined. CD4+ and CD8+ blood T cells expanded clonally by week 6 at 0.1 to 3.0 mg/kg.

Profiled with immunoSEQ multiplex PCR; TCRdb holds only in-frame clones, not every one. The table has 73,000 or so clones, approximately 78% seen once; the top ten hold 0.42%. V was shortened by 6 bases and J by 2 bases, with 9 bases between the two germline ends. CDR1 is ENHRY, CDR2 SYGVKD, per germline. The CDR3 is made up of 13 amino acids. A single count supports this clone. Antigen unknown. Sample: CD4+ or CD8+ T cells sorted from blood, taken in a trial of the OX40 agonist ivuxolimab. This chain joins TRBV10-3 and TRBJ2-3, with a possible D match to TRBD2 (6 bases). This receptor was obtained from an adult with an advanced solid tumor such as melanoma, head and neck, liver or kidney cancer. The CDR3 sequence: CAISRGFTDTQYF. The CDR3 DNA sequence: TGTGCCATCAGCCGGGGGTTCACAGATACGCAGTATTTT.